The 31 T cell receptor beta chains below were found in one sample sequenced in a study of blood T cell repertoires in COVID-19. Method: immunoSEQ multiplex PCR; TCRdb's copy keeps in-frame clones and lacks some. The data contain 300,000 to 350,000 clones, approximately 91% of them seen just once; the ten biggest clones take up around 7.9%. The specimen sequenced was peripheral blood. Receptors were obtained from a woman between 70 and 85 years old with COVID-19, enrolled during active disease.

This clone was seen a few times. The chain uses TRBV2 and TRBJ1-6, with a weak D call TRBD1 (5 bases). Between the trimmed V and J ends, which lost 7 bases and 7 bases, there was a span of 14 bases. The CDR3 length is 14 residues. Germline V CDR1 and CDR2: SNHLY, FYNNEI. The chain's CDR3 is CASTLGAHNSPLHF. Here the CDR3 DNA reads TGTGCCAGCACCCTAGGGGCCCACAATTCACCCCTCCACTTT.

The V and J genes are TRBV2 and TRBJ2-7; weak D call: TRBD1 (6 bases). Between the trimmed V and J ends, which lost 5 bases and 0 bases, there was a span of 11 bases. The CDR3 is 14 amino acids. Germline V lookup: CDR1 SNHLY, CDR2 FYNNEI. The CDR3 loop reads CASSFRGSSYEQYF. The DNA for the CDR3 is TGTGCCAGCAGTTTCAGGGGCAGCTCCTACGAGCAGTACTTC.

The rearrangement uses TRBV5-4 and TRBJ2-5; 15 nucleotides match TRBD2. The V gene end was trimmed by 4 bases and the J gene end by 5 bases; junction bases not matched to a gene: 9. From germline, CDR1 is SGHNT and CDR2 YYREEE (reference sequence). The CDR3 is 17 residues long. The CDR3 spells CASSVGLAGGPRETQYF. The CDR3 nucleotides read TGTGCCAGCAGCGTCGGACTAGCGGGGGGGCCGCGGGAGACCCAGTACTTC. Based on the CDR3 plus reference TRBV5-4 and TRBJ2-5, the full variable domain is ETGVTQSPTHLIKTRGQQVTLRCSSQSGHNTVSWYQQALGQGPQFIFQYYREEENGRGNFPPRFSGLQFPNYSSELNVNALELDDSALYLCASSVGLAGGPRETQYFGPGTRLLVL.

This clone was detected only once. The V gene is TRBV14, the J gene TRBJ1-2; TRBD1 matches 7 bases. Looked up from germline, CDR1 is SGHDN and CDR2 is FVKESK. The CDR3 runs 13 residues. V lost 4 bases and J lost 7; bases outside the gene matches: 6. CDR3 in amino acids: CASSPRTGSGYTF. CDR3 nucleotides: TGTGCCAGCAGCCCCAGGACAGGAAGTGGCTACACCTTC.

The chain is built from TRBV11-3 and TRBJ1-1, with TRBD1 matching over 9 bases. Trimming took 5 bases from V and 8 from J; bases not matched to a gene: 6. The CDR3 consists of 13 residues. Germline V lookup: CDR1 SGHNT, CDR2 YENEEA. This CDR3 reads CASSPGQGIEAFF. DNA of the CDR3: TGTGCCAGCAGCCCGGGACAGGGAATCGAAGCTTTCTTT.

As for this clone: This specimen includes other DNA sequences encoding the same CDR3. The rearrangement links TRBV5-8 to TRBJ1-5; TRBD1 might be the D (6 bases). CDR1 is SGHTS and CDR2 is YDEGEE in the germline V gene. The CDR3 runs 14 residues. V was pared by 2 bases and J by 4 bases, with 10 bases between. CDR3 DNA sequence: TGTGCCAGCAGCTTCAGGGGAGGGAATCAGCCCCAGCATTTT. Residues: CASSFRGGNQPQHF.

This clone appeared a few times. This chain connects TRBV30 to TRBJ1-2, with TRBD1 as a possible D gene (6 bases). The germline V and J ends were trimmed by 2 bases and 7 bases, with 14 bases remaining between them. Germline V CDR1 and CDR2: GTSNPN, SVGIG (reference sequence). CDR3 size: 13 residues. The chain's CDR3 is CAWSLGGGSGYTF. DNA of the CDR3: TGTGCCTGGAGTCTCGGGGGGGGCTCTGGCTACACCTTC.

The chain combines TRBV6-6 with TRBJ1-1, with D unclear. Germline values: CDR1 MNHNY, CDR2 SVGAGI (reference sequence). The CDR3 loop spans 15 amino acids. Deletions cut 6 bases from V and 2 bases from J, with 16 bases between. The CDR3, as DNA: TGTGCCAGCAGCGCTTCGGGGAAGGGAAACACTGAAGCTTTCTTT. Encoded protein: CASSASGKGNTEAFF.

This clone was recorded once. This sequence joins TRBV6-5 and TRBJ1-1; a possible D gene is TRBD1 (6 bases). Germline V gives CDR1 MNHEY, CDR2 SVGAGI. The CDR3 extends over 14 amino acids. Trimming stripped 3 bases from V and 7 bases from J, with 15 bases between. The CDR3 DNA follows: TGTGCCAGCAGTTATGCCGGGGCACAGGGTGAAGCTTTCTTT. It is translated as CASSYAGAQGEAFF.

In its sample, this clone was seen a few times. The genes are TRBV7-2 and TRBJ1-6; the D is unclear. The CDR3 extends over 14 amino acids. V was cut by 1 base and J by 8 bases, with 9 bases left in between. The germline gives CDR1 SGHTA, CDR2 FQGNSA. In DNA form, the CDR3 reads TGTGCCAGCAGCTTAGGCCGAGCGGATTCACCCCTCCACTTT. It encodes CASSLGRADSPLHF. Using reference TRBV7-2 and TRBJ1-6 for the parts outside the CDR3, the full variable domain is GAGVSQSPSNKVTEKGKDVELRCDPISGHTALYWYRQSLGQGLEFLIYFQGNSAPDKSGLPSDRFSAERTGGSVSTLTIQRTQQEDSAVYLCASSLGRADSPLHFGNGTRLTVT.

This clone has just one count. This chain links TRBV5-6 with TRBJ2-1; 14 nucleotides align to TRBD2. With V trimmed by 2 bases and J by 6 bases, 1 base remained unmatched. The CDR3 totals 15 residues. CDR1 is SGHDT, CDR2 YYEEEE, per germline. In DNA, the CDR3 is TGTGCCAGCAGCTTTGGACTAGCGGGGGGCAATGAGCAGTTCTTC. It specifies CASSFGLAGGNEQFF. Combining the CDR3 with reference TRBV5-6 and TRBJ2-1 gives the whole variable domain DAGVTQSPTHLIKTRGQQVTLRCSPKSGHDTVSWYQQALGQGPQFIFQYYEEEERQRGNFPDRFSGHQFPNYSSELNVNALLLGDSALYLCASSFGLAGGNEQFFGPGTRLTVL.

The chain recombines TRBV12-3 or TRBV12-4 with TRBJ2-5; tentative D call: TRBD1 (6 bases). The CDR3 covers 11 residues. V shed 5 bases and J shed 6 bases, with 7 bases lying between them. CDR3 sequence (DNA): TGTGCCAGCAGTCAGGGGAAGACCCAGTACTTC. This gives the protein CASSQGKTQYF.

Worth noting for this clone: The junction does not match germline at one end; this may be a read error. CDR3 nucleotide sequence: TGTGCCAGCAGCGTAGCCCCCGGGACTAGCGGGGGGGCCTATAATGAGCAGTTCTTC. Amino acids: CASSVAPGTSGGAYNEQFF. The chain joins TRBV9 to TRBJ2-1, with 16 bases aligning to TRBD2. In germline, CDR1 is SGDLS, CDR2 YYNGEE. CDR3 length equals 19 residues.

This rearrangement joins TRBV18 to TRBJ1-2; possibly TRBD1 for D (6 bases). Germline V gives CDR1 KGHSH, CDR2 LQKENI. The CDR3 totals 15 residues. V was clipped by 3 bases and J by 2 bases, with 13 bases between them. CDR3 residues: CASSPGAGLNYGYTF. Here the CDR3 DNA reads TGTGCCAGCTCACCGGGGGCAGGACTCAACTATGGCTACACCTTC.

This clone showed up just once. Here the CDR3 DNA reads TGTGCCAGCAGCCAAGAAGGGGGTAGGATAGCCCAGCATTTT. It translates to CASSQEGGRIAQHF. V is TRBV3-1 (or the pseudogene TRBV3-2) and J is TRBJ1-5, with D maybe TRBD1 (6 bases). In germline, CDR1 is LGHDT, CDR2 YNNKEL (reference sequence). Trimming pared 0 bases from V and 11 bases from J, leaving 14 bases between. The CDR3 sequence is 14 residues long.

The chain is built from TRBV28 and TRBJ2-5, with a tentative D call TRBD2 (6 bases). The CDR3 is 15 amino acids. The germline gives CDR1 MDHEN, CDR2 SYDVKM. With 2 bases removed from V and 1 base from J, the gap between germline ends came to 11 bases. The CDR3 sequence: CASSLVGGSQETQYF. In nucleotides, the CDR3 is TGTGCCAGCAGTTTAGTCGGAGGGAGCCAAGAGACCCAGTACTTC.

The CDR3 reads CASSGGPGGNTEAFF. The CDR3 DNA sequence: TGCGCCAGCAGCGGGGGACCCGGGGGAAACACTGAAGCTTTCTTT. The chain couples TRBV5-1 to TRBJ1-1, with D possibly TRBD1 on 5 matching bases. Germline CDR1 and CDR2: SGHRS and YFSETQ. The CDR3 is made up of 15 amino acids. The V end lost 4 bases, the J end lost 2 bases, and 15 bases lay between the germline ends. Full variable domain (rest looked up from reference TRBV5-1 and TRBJ1-1): KAGVTQTPRYLIKTRGQQVTLSCSPISGHRSVSWYQQTPGQGLQFLFEYFSETQRNKGNFPGRFSGRQFSNSRSEMNVSTLELGDSALYLCASSGGPGGNTEAFFGQGTRLTVV.

This clone has only a few counts. The chain carries TRBV6-5 and TRBJ1-2, with TRBD1 matching 7 bases. The V segment lost 0 bases and the J segment 3 bases; nucleotides outside the gene matches: 4. The CDR3 contains 15 residues. Germline values: CDR1 MNHEY, CDR2 SVGAGI. The DNA for the CDR3 is TGTGCCAGCAGTTACTCGGGACAGACCTACTATGGCTACACCTTC. It translates to CASSYSGQTYYGYTF.

This clone was seen just once. V gene TRBV28 combines with J gene TRBJ1-2; D call uncertain. V was clipped by 4 bases and J by 4 bases, with 13 bases between them. Germline values: CDR1 MDHEN, CDR2 SYDVKM. The CDR3 consists of 14 residues. Here the CDR3 DNA reads TGTGCCAGCAGTTCCCCCCGACGGGGCTATGGCTACACCTTC. It translates to CASSSPRRGYGYTF.

This chain links TRBV7-9 with TRBJ1-1; D might be TRBD1 (5 bases). V was trimmed by 4 bases and J by 0 bases, leaving 9 bases between them. The CDR3 loop spans 14 amino acids. Germline assignment: CDR1 SEHNR and CDR2 FQNEAQ (reference sequence). The CDR3 sequence is CASSYDSVNTEAFF. Here the CDR3 DNA reads TGTGCCAGCAGCTACGACAGCGTGAACACTGAAGCTTTCTTT.

The chain is built from TRBV4-1 and TRBJ2-3, with D possibly TRBD2 on 5 matching bases. Germline-derived CDR1 and CDR2 are MGHRA and YSYEKL. The V end lost 4 bases, the J end lost 3 bases, and 17 bases lay between the germline ends. CDR3 size: 16 residues. The CDR3 nucleotides read TGCGCCAGCAGCCGCCTTGGGCGGGTGGGGACAGATACGCAGTATTTT. Its translation: CASSRLGRVGTDTQYF.

This chain connects TRBV5-1 to TRBJ2-7; 8 bases map to TRBD1. The germline gives CDR1 SGHRS, CDR2 YFSETQ. Trimming removed 0 bases from V and 7 bases from J; junction bases left unmatched: 6. The CDR3 length is 14 residues. The CDR3 DNA is TGCGCCAGCAGCTTGGCACCAGGGGGCAATGAGCAGTACTTC. It encodes CASSLAPGGNEQYF.

The rearrangement uses TRBV5-1 and TRBJ2-7; D uncertain. The CDR3 consists of 14 residues. Germline V gene lookup returns CDR1 SGHRS and CDR2 YFSETQ. V shed 4 bases and J shed 5 bases, with 16 bases lying between them. In DNA, the CDR3 is TGCGCCAGCAGCCTGGCGACAAATATCGACGAGCAGTACTTC. This translates into CASSLATNIDEQYF.

The rearrangement uses TRBV19 and TRBJ1-6, with D unresolved. This CDR3 has 15 residues. Looked up from germline, CDR1 is LNHDA and CDR2 is SQIVND (reference sequence). With 2 bases removed from V and 5 bases from J, the gap between germline ends came to 10 bases. The CDR3: CASSISAENNSPLHF. The DNA for the CDR3 is TGTGCCAGTAGTATATCGGCGGAAAATAATTCACCCCTCCACTTT.

The table lists this clone with a few counts. The rearrangement joins TRBV29-1 to TRBJ1-2, with unresolved D. The CDR3 sequence is 14 residues long. Trimming shortened V by 0 bases and J by 4 bases, and 12 bases separated the two germline ends. Per germline, CDR1 SQVTM and CDR2 ANQGSEA. The CDR3 here is CSVEEGSATYGYTF. CDR3 DNA sequence: TGCAGCGTTGAAGAGGGTAGCGCTACCTATGGCTACACCTTC.

J is TRBJ2-7 and V is TRBV19; D might be TRBD1 (6 bases). Trimming shortened V by 2 bases and J by 5 bases, and 10 bases separated the two germline ends. The CDR3 runs to 13 residues. Germline values: CDR1 LNHDA, CDR2 SQIVND (reference sequence). This chain's CDR3 is CASSILQGNEQYF. The CDR3 nucleotides are TGTGCCAGTAGTATATTACAGGGCAACGAGCAGTACTTC.

The rearrangement uses TRBV5-1 and TRBJ1-4, with 9 bases that match TRBD1. CDR1 is SGHRS, CDR2 YFSETQ, per germline. The CDR3 loop spans 15 amino acids. V was clipped by 1 base and J by 8 bases; unmatched bases: 6. CDR3: CASSLRGQGKEKLFF. The CDR3, as DNA: TGCGCCAGCAGCTTGCGGGGACAGGGCAAAGAAAAACTGTTTTTT.

The chain is built from TRBV6-2 or TRBV6-3 and TRBJ1-6, with D maybe TRBD1 (5 bases). This CDR3 comprises 14 residues. V was shortened by 2 bases and J by 13 bases, with 15 bases between the two germline ends. Germline CDR1 MNHEY, CDR2 SVGEGT. The CDR3 sequence: CASSYPLLGGPLHF. The CDR3 nucleotides are TGTGCCAGCAGTTACCCCCTCCTGGGGGGTCCCCTCCACTTT.

This sequence joins TRBV7-2 and TRBJ2-7, with a tentative D call TRBD1 (6 bases). This CDR3 has 15 amino acids. V was clipped by 4 bases and J by 6 bases, with 19 bases between them. Germline V gives CDR1 SGHTA, CDR2 FQGNSA. CDR3 region: CASSSTGGQHAEQYF. The CDR3 region has the DNA TGTGCCAGCAGCTCAACTGGAGGACAGCACGCCGAGCAGTACTTC.

The V gene is TRBV21-1, the J gene TRBJ1-1; no DNA check was done on the table's D call, TRBD1. TRBV21-1 is given as a pseudogene. This CDR3 spans 17 amino acids. The CDR3 spells CASSKGRTGQGNTEAFF. Written as DNA, the CDR3 is TGTGCCAGCAGCAAAGGTCGGACAGGGCAAGGGAACACTGAAGCTTTCTTT.

Concerning this clone: Other DNA sequences of this sample code for an identical CDR3. The chain carries TRBV2 and TRBJ1-2, with D possibly matching TRBD1 (5 bases). Germline assignment: CDR1 SNHLY and CDR2 FYNNEI. V was pared by 4 bases and J by 2 bases, with 8 bases between. There are 13 residues in the CDR3. The CDR3 nucleotides read TGTGCCAGCAGTGCGGGGGAGAACTATGGCTACACCTTC. Residues: CASSAGENYGYTF.